The 22 T cell receptor beta chains below all came from one sample that was sequenced in a study of Graves' ophthalmopathy and Graves' hyperthyroidism. The TCR beta CDR3 regions underwent amplification from RNA transcripts. The first-round RT-PCR employed HTBI primers together with the Qiagen OneStep RT-PCR kit. A multiplex PCR was then performed as the second round. TCRdb passed the multiplex PCR reads through MiXCR, listing each CDR3 protein once. The sample gives 360,000 or so distinct CDR3 sequences, about 18% of which show up once; more than 1.5% is in the top ten. Sequencing input: peripheral blood. These receptors were collected from a woman between 18 and 30 years old with Graves' ophthalmopathy.

This clonotype came up many times. The rearrangement uses TRBV15 and TRBJ1-1; D is uncertain. The CDR3 sequence is 14 residues long. Germline V gene data show CDR1 as LNHNV and CDR2 as YYDKDF (reference sequence). Between the trimmed V and J ends, which lost 1 base and 5 bases, there was a span of 11 bases. Written as DNA, the CDR3 is TGTGCCACCAGCAGAGTAGGTGGGGTAACTGAAGCTTTCTTT. Encoded protein: CATSRVGGVTEAFF.

This clonotype was observed many times. The chain links TRBV7-8 to TRBJ2-7, with 8 positions matching TRBD1. The junction had 13 bases not matched to a gene; V was cut back by 5 bases and J by 4 bases. The CDR3 runs to 16 residues. Germline V CDR1 and CDR2: SGHVS, FQNEAQ. Here the CDR3 DNA reads TGTGCCAGCAGCCCTAGCCCCCCCGACAGGGGATACGAGCAGTACTTC. Its protein product is CASSPSPPDRGYEQYF.

This clonotype has a count of ten or more. The chain has TRBV11-1 and TRBJ2-2, with D tentatively TRBD1 (6 bases). The CDR3 runs to 15 residues. Trimming pared 4 bases from V and 1 base from J, leaving 10 bases between. Germline CDR1 is SGHAT and CDR2 is FQDESV (reference sequence). CDR3 nucleotide sequence: TGTGCCAGCAGCTCGCTGGACAGGAACACCGGGGAGCTGTTTTTT. Residues: CASSSLDRNTGELFF.

This clonotype was observed many times. The rearrangement links TRBV3-1 to TRBJ1-6; 12 bases are shared with TRBD1. Germline V lookup: CDR1 LGHDT, CDR2 YNNKEL (reference sequence). Unmatched junction bases numbered 8, after V lost 3 bases and J lost 11 bases. The CDR3 totals 16 residues. This CDR3 is CASSHGTGGARTPLHF. The CDR3 DNA is TGTGCCAGCAGCCACGGGACAGGGGGCGCCCGGACACCCCTCCACTTT.

This clonotype was picked up many times. This chain connects TRBV6-5 to TRBJ1-2; 7 nucleotides match TRBD1. Per germline, CDR1 MNHEY and CDR2 SVGAGI. V shed 6 bases and J 3 bases; nucleotides not matched to a gene: 7. The CDR3 loop spans 14 amino acids. The CDR3 DNA is TGTGCCAGCAGCCCCGGGACAGCTTACTATGGCTACACCTTC. Encoded protein: CASSPGTAYYGYTF.

This chain uses TRBV5-8 with TRBJ1-1, with D uncertain. CDR3 size: 15 residues. With 3 bases removed from V and 5 bases from J, the gap between germline ends came to 17 bases. CDR1 SGHTS and CDR2 YDEGEE come from the germline V gene. CDR3 DNA sequence: TGTGCCAGCAGCTCCCTTTCAGGCTATAGGACTGAAGCTTTCTTT. This sequence encodes CASSSLSGYRTEAFF.

This clonotype was observed many times. The chain recombines TRBV7-9 with TRBJ2-5; 7 bases are shared with TRBD1. Germline V gene data show CDR1 as SEHNR and CDR2 as FQNEAQ (reference sequence). J was trimmed by 2 bases and V by 5 bases; bases with no gene match: 11. The CDR3 is 16 amino acids. The DNA of the CDR3 is TGTGCCAGCAGCCCCCCGGAAGGCAGGGGGCAAGAGACCCAGTACTTC. This translates into CASSPPEGRGQETQYF. Combining the CDR3 with reference TRBV7-9 and TRBJ2-5 gives the whole variable domain DTGVSQNPRHKITKRGQNVTFRCDPISEHNRLYWYRQTLGQGPEFLTYFQNEAQLEKSRLLSDRFSAERPKGSFSTLEIQRTEQGDSAMYLCASSPPEGRGQETQYFGPGTRLLVL.

This clonotype was observed at least ten times. The chain is built from TRBV19 and TRBJ2-2; D remains ambiguous. CDR3 length equals 13 residues. Trimming shortened V by 4 bases and J by 8 bases, and 11 bases separated the two germline ends. Looked up from germline, CDR1 is LNHDA and CDR2 is SQIVND (reference sequence). The CDR3 protein is CASSKHRAGELFF. The CDR3 bases are TGTGCCAGTAGTAAGCATCGCGCTGGGGAGCTGTTTTTT.

This clonotype has a count of ten or more. The gene calls are TRBV12-3 or TRBV12-4 and TRBJ1-1; 9 bases fit TRBD1. This CDR3 is built from 13 residues. V dropped 5 bases and J dropped 4; count of bases not matched to a gene: 2. The CDR3 loop is CASSTTGGTEAFF. For the CDR3, the DNA is TGTGCCAGCAGTACGACAGGGGGCACTGAAGCTTTCTTT.

This clonotype has a count of ten or more. This sequence joins TRBV28 and TRBJ2-7; TRBD2 might be the D (6 bases). The CDR3 runs 14 residues. Germline lookup yields CDR1 MDHEN and CDR2 SYDVKM. Deletions cut 6 bases from V and 5 bases from J, with 17 bases between. The CDR3 coding sequence is TGTGCCAGCAGCGGCTCCGGGACTGAGGACGAGCAGTACTTC. Translated: CASSGSGTEDEQYF.

This clonotype has a count of ten or more. The chain combines TRBV6-1 with TRBJ2-6; D is ambiguous. Germline CDR1 and CDR2: MNHNS and SASEGT. Deletions cut 3 bases from V and 3 bases from J, with 15 bases between. This CDR3 contains 17 residues. CDR3 sequence: CASSEAHNSYGANVLTF. The CDR3 DNA reads TGTGCCAGCAGTGAGGCCCACAATAGCTATGGGGCCAACGTCCTGACTTTC.

This clonotype was seen repeatedly, ten times or more. The J gene is TRBJ1-1, the V gene TRBV6-1; no clear D. The CDR3 length is 12 residues. Germline CDR1 MNHNS, CDR2 SASEGT. Trimming cost V 1 base and J 5 bases, with 5 bases left between them. CDR3 nucleotides: TGTGCCAGCAGTGAAGGACGGACTGAAGCTTTCTTT. This gives the protein CASSEGRTEAFF.

There are many counts of this clonotype. The genes are TRBV20-1 and TRBJ2-7; the D gene is possibly TRBD1 (6 bases). CDR3 size: 13 residues. Germline assignment: CDR1 DFQATT and CDR2 SNEGSKA (reference sequence). V was trimmed by 1 base and J by 3 bases, leaving 10 bases between them. CDR3 in amino acids: CSARGNRDYEQYF. In DNA form, the CDR3 reads TGCAGTGCTAGAGGAAACAGGGACTACGAGCAGTACTTC.

The table lists this clonotype with many counts. The chain employs TRBV7-8 and TRBJ2-5, with D perhaps matching TRBD2 (6 bases). Germline CDR1 and CDR2: SGHVS and FQNEAQ. The CDR3 extends over 16 amino acids. V was trimmed by 1 base and J by 0 bases, leaving 12 bases between them. CDR3 DNA: TGTGCCAGCAGCTTAGGGGAGGCCCTTAACCAAGAGACCCAGTACTTC. Protein sequence: CASSLGEALNQETQYF. Complete variable domain (other parts from reference TRBV7-8 and TRBJ2-5): GAGVSQSPRYKVAKRGQDVALRCDPISGHVSLFWYQQALGQGPEFLTYFQNEAQLDKSGLPSDRFFAERPEGSVSTLKIQRTQQEDSAVYLCASSLGEALNQETQYFGPGTRLLVL.

The table lists this clonotype with many counts. V and J are TRBV5-6 and TRBJ2-7; TRBD1 matches 8 bases. This CDR3 is 15 amino acids long. Trimming at V came to 3 bases and at J to 3 bases, leaving 8 bases not matched to a gene. The V gene's germline CDR1 is SGHDT and CDR2 YYEEEE. The CDR3 region is CASSSPRGRFYEQYF. The CDR3 nucleotides are TGTGCCAGCAGCTCGCCCAGGGGGCGGTTCTACGAGCAGTACTTC.

Ten or more counts support this clonotype. This rearrangement joins TRBV12-3 or TRBV12-4 to TRBJ1-1; weak D call: TRBD1 (6 bases). With 1 base removed from V and 4 bases from J, the gap between germline ends came to 19 bases. The length of the CDR3 is 17 residues. For the CDR3, the DNA is TGTGCCAGCAGTTTAGTTCTCGGGGGGCACCGGGGCACTGAAGCTTTCTTT. Its protein product is CASSLVLGGHRGTEAFF.

This clonotype turned up a few times. The chain combines TRBV6-2 or TRBV6-3 with TRBJ1-2, with a tentative D call TRBD1 (5 bases). Germline lookup yields CDR1 MNHEY and CDR2 SVGEGT. The CDR3 loop spans 12 amino acids. The germline V and J ends were trimmed by 7 bases and 8 bases, with 14 bases remaining between them. Here the CDR3 DNA reads TGTGCCAGCAACATCGGGACGGAAGGCTACACCTTC. Translation gives CASNIGTEGYTF.

This clonotype was observed many times. The rearrangement joins TRBV6-5 to TRBJ2-5; TRBD1 agrees at 11 bases. Germline V gives CDR1 MNHEY, CDR2 SVGAGI. The trim removed 5 bases at V and 4 bases at J, leaving 6 bases unmatched. This CDR3 spans 15 amino acids. Here the CDR3 reads CASSRTGGIGETQYF. CDR3 nucleotides: TGTGCCAGCAGTCGGACAGGGGGCATAGGAGAGACCCAGTACTTC.

This clonotype was detected ten times or more. The V call is TRBV28, the J call TRBJ2-7, with 13 bases that match TRBD2. The CDR3 is made up of 18 amino acids. V gave up 3 bases and J gave up 5 bases; unmatched junction bases: 13. Germline V gene sequence: CDR1 MDHEN, CDR2 SYDVKM. In nucleotides, the CDR3 is TGTGCCAGCAGTTTCGAACTAGCGGGAGGGCCTCGGACGAACGAGCAGTACTTC. It translates to CASSFELAGGPRTNEQYF.

At least ten counts were recorded for this clonotype. The chain couples TRBV25-1 to TRBJ1-1, with a possible D match to TRBD1 (6 bases). Germline CDR1 reads MGHDK; CDR2 reads SYGVNS. The CDR3 spans 16 residues. The V end lost 3 bases, the J end lost 0 bases, and 14 bases lay between the germline ends. The CDR3 nucleotides are TGTGCCAGCAGTGACGGGGGGCGGGGCGTGAACACTGAAGCTTTCTTT. It translates to CASSDGGRGVNTEAFF.

The rearrangement joins TRBV28 to TRBJ1-1; 12 nucleotides line up with TRBD1. V lost 6 bases and J lost 5; bases outside the gene matches: 7. The CDR3 has 15 amino acids. CDR1 MDHEN and CDR2 SYDVKM come from the germline V gene. DNA of the CDR3: TGTGCCAGCAGCCCCGGGACAGGGGGCCATACTGAAGCTTTCTTT. Translated: CASSPGTGGHTEAFF.

This clonotype was recorded at least ten times. The rearrangement joins TRBV28 to TRBJ2-7; 7 bases line up with TRBD1. Trimming took 5 bases from V and 7 from J; bases not matched to a gene: 11. The CDR3 is 14 residues long. Germline CDR1 and CDR2: MDHEN and SYDVKM. CDR3: CASSMTGSYEEQYF. The CDR3 bases are TGTGCCAGCAGTATGACAGGGAGCTACGAAGAGCAGTACTTC.